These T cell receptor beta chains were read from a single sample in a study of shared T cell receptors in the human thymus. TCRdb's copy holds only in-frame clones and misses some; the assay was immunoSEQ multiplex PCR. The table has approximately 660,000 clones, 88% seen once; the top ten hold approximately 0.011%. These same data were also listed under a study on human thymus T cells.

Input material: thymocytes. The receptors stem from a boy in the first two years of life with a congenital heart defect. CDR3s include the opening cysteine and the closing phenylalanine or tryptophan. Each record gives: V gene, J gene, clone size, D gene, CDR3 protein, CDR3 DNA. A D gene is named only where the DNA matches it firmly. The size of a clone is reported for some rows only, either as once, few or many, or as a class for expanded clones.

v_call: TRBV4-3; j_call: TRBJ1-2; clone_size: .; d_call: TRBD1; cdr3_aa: CASSRNFSRDRATNYGYTF; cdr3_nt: TGCGCCAGCAGCCGGAATTTCTCCCGGGACAGGGCTACTAACTATGGCTACACCTTC
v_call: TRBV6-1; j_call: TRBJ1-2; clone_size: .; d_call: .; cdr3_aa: CASRLDGNYGYTF; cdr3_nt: TGTGCCAGCAGATTAGACGGGAACTATGGCTACACCTTC
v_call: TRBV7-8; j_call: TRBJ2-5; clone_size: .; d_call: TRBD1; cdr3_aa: CASSLAHGQGQETQYF; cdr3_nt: TGTGCCAGCAGCTTAGCGCATGGACAGGGCCAAGAGACCCAGTACTTC
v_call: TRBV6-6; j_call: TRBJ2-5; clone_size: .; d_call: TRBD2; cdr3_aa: CAGQGSGSSETQYF; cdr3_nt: TGTGCCGGCCAGGGTAGCGGGAGTAGTGAGACCCAGTACTTC
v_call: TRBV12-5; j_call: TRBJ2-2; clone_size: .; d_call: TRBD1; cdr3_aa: CASGWGTGTHTGELFF; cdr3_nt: TGTGCTAGTGGTTGGGGGACAGGGACGCACACCGGGGAGCTGTTTTTT
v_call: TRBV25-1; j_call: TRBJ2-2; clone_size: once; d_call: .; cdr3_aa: CASSTGGNPGELFF; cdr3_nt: TGTGCCAGCTCGACCGGGGGTAACCCCGGGGAGCTGTTTTTT
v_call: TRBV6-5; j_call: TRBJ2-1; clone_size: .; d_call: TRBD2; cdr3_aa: CASSLAEYNEQFF; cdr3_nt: TGTGCCAGCAGTCTAGCGGAATACAATGAGCAGTTCTTC
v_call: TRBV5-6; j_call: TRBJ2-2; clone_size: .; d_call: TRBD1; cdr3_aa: CASSIGQGHGELFF; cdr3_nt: TGTGCCAGCAGCATAGGACAGGGGCACGGGGAGCTGTTTTTT
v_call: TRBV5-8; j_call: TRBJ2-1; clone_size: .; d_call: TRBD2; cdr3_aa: CASSLSGSPYNEQFF; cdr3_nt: TGTGCCAGCAGCCTTAGCGGGAGCCCCTACAATGAGCAGTTCTTC
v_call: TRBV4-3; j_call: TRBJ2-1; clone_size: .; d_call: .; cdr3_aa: CASSLREQVAVPYNEQFF; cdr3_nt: TGCGCCAGCAGCCTAAGGGAACAGGTAGCGGTACCCTACAATGAGCAGTTCTTC
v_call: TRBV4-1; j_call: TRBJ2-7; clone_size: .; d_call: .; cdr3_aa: CASSQDRGGGPYEQYF; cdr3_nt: TGCGCCAGCAGCCAAGATCGCGGGGGCGGGCCCTACGAGCAGTACTTC
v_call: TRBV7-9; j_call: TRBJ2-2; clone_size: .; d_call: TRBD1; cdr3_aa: CASSFRDRAVTGELFF; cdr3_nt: TGTGCCAGCAGCTTCCGAGACAGGGCGGTCACCGGGGAGCTGTTTTTT
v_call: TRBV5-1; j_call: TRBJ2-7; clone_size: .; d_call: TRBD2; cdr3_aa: CASSLAGPSYEQYF; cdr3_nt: TGCGCCAGCAGCTTAGCGGGGCCTTCCTACGAGCAGTACTTC
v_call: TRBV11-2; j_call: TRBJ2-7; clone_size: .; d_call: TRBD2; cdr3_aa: CASSSPRLAGVPYEQYF; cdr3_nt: TGTGCCAGCAGCTCGCCCCGCCTAGCGGGAGTTCCCTACGAGCAGTACTTC